The 23 T cell receptor beta chains below were found in one sample sequenced in a study of T cells in localized non-small cell lung cancer. Generated by immunoSEQ multiplex PCR, the TCRdb table keeps only in-frame clones and is missing some. The sample records around 83,000 clones, around three quarters being singletons. The specimen comprised PBMCs, sampled before any cancer treatment. The receptors stem from a man aged 40 to 70 with stage II squamous cell lung carcinoma.

The chain couples TRBV27 to TRBJ2-4, with D unresolved. The CDR3 covers 13 residues. Germline V gives CDR1 MNHEY, CDR2 SMNVEV (reference sequence). The germline V and J ends were trimmed by 2 bases and 15 bases, with 17 bases remaining between them. Here the CDR3 DNA reads TGTGCCAGCAGTTTACTCCCGGGCACTATTGGGTACTTC. It specifies CASSLLPGTIGYF.

This chain links TRBV30 with TRBJ2-6; TRBD1 might be the D (6 bases). Germline V gene sequence: CDR1 GTSNPN, CDR2 SVGIG (reference sequence). The CDR3 is made up of 15 amino acids. V lost 3 bases, J lost 2 bases, and 11 bases lay in between. The CDR3 protein is CAWRDNRAGANVLTF. The CDR3 coding sequence is TGTGCCTGGAGGGATAACAGGGCTGGGGCCAACGTCCTGACTTTC.

This sequence joins TRBV7-9 and TRBJ2-7; 7 nucleotides line up with TRBD1. From germline, CDR1 is SEHNR and CDR2 FQNEAQ (reference sequence). The CDR3 has 15 amino acids. J lost 1 base, V lost 2 bases, and 5 bases had no gene match. The CDR3 DNA follows: TGTGCCAGCAGCTTACCCCAGGGGGTGTCCTACGAGCAGTACTTC. Its translation: CASSLPQGVSYEQYF. The entire variable domain, with the rest obtained from reference TRBV7-9 and TRBJ2-7, is as follows: DTGVSQNPRHKITKRGQNVTFRCDPISEHNRLYWYRQTLGQGPEFLTYFQNEAQLEKSRLLSDRFSAERPKGSFSTLEIQRTEQGDSAMYLCASSLPQGVSYEQYFGPGTRLTVT.

The chain carries TRBV6-6 and TRBJ2-1; possible D gene TRBD1, 5 bases. The V gene lost 6 bases and the J gene lost 12 bases, with 12 bases spanning the gap. Germline CDR1 reads MNHNY; CDR2 reads SVGAGI (reference sequence). The CDR3 has 11 residues. CDR3 amino acids: CASSQGLGQFF. The CDR3 DNA reads TGTGCCAGCAGCCAGGGCCTGGGGCAGTTCTTC.

V usage is TRBV30 and J usage is TRBJ1-3; D unresolved. The CDR3 length is 13 residues. Trimming pared 3 bases from V and 2 bases from J, leaving 8 bases between. Germline assignment: CDR1 GTSNPN and CDR2 SVGIG (reference sequence). CDR3: CAWSRAAGNTIYF. CDR3 nucleotide sequence: TGTGCCTGGAGCCGGGCAGCTGGAAACACCATATATTTT.

The chain employs TRBV28 and TRBJ1-4; D gene uncertain. Per the germline V gene, CDR1 is MDHEN and CDR2 is SYDVKM. The ends were cut back, 10 bases at V and 13 bases at J, with 22 bases in the middle. The CDR3 extends over 13 amino acids. CDR3 in amino acids: CATGRSPLVRLFF. For the CDR3, the DNA is TGTGCCACCGGCCGGAGCCCATTAGTAAGACTGTTTTTT.

The V and J genes are TRBV7-9 and TRBJ1-6; a weak D match, TRBD1 (6 bases). V gave up 5 bases and J gave up 9 bases, with 14 bases separating them. The CDR3 spans 14 residues. Germline values: CDR1 SEHNR, CDR2 FQNEAQ (reference sequence). CDR3 sequence: CASSRPEGGSPLHF. CDR3 bases: TGTGCCAGCAGCCGACCTGAAGGGGGTTCACCCCTCCACTTT.

The chain joins TRBV7-9 to TRBJ2-4; unclear D gene. Germline loops: CDR1 SEHNR, CDR2 FQNEAQ (reference sequence). CDR3 length equals 13 residues. V was cut by 1 base and J by 7 bases, with 8 bases left in between. CDR3 region: CASSLVGRNIQYF. The DNA of the CDR3 is TGTGCCAGCAGCTTAGTAGGTCGGAACATTCAGTACTTC.

DNA of the CDR3: TGTGCCAGCAGCCTGGGAGCCCTAATTAATTCACCCCTCCACTTT. Amino acid sequence: CASSLGALINSPLHF. The gene calls are TRBV7-8 and TRBJ1-6, with D uncertain. The CDR3 contains 15 residues. V was clipped by 5 bases and J by 6 bases, with 14 bases between them. From germline, CDR1 is SGHVS and CDR2 FQNEAQ.

The chain has TRBV19 and TRBJ1-1; a possible D gene is TRBD1 (6 bases). Per germline, CDR1 LNHDA and CDR2 SQIVND (reference sequence). The ends were cut back, 5 bases at V and 4 bases at J, with 14 bases in the middle. This CDR3 has 14 amino acids. This chain's CDR3 is CASSWGRGRTEAFF. CDR3 DNA sequence: TGTGCCAGTAGTTGGGGCAGGGGACGCACTGAAGCTTTCTTT. The entire variable domain, with the rest obtained from reference TRBV19 and TRBJ1-1, is as follows: DGGITQSPKYLFRKEGQNVTLSCEQNLNHDAMYWYRQDPGQGLRLIYYSQIVNDFQKGDIAEGYSVSREKKESFPLTVTSAQKNPTAFYLCASSWGRGRTEAFFGQGTRLTVV.

Only a few counts were recorded for this clone. The V call is TRBV9, the J call TRBJ2-5; tentative D call: TRBD2 (5 bases). The CDR3 spans 15 residues. V was pared by 3 bases and J by 5 bases, with 17 bases between. Germline CDR1 SGDLS, CDR2 YYNGEE. CDR3 bases: TGTGCCAGCAGCGCTAGCCCCCGGAGCAGCGAGACCCAGTACTTC. Amino acid sequence: CASSASPRSSETQYF.

The chain couples TRBV7-2 to TRBJ1-3; weak D call: TRBD1 (6 bases). The germline V gene encodes CDR1 SGHTA and CDR2 FQGNSA. V was pared by 0 bases and J by 1 base, with 13 bases between. This CDR3 has 17 residues. CDR3 sequence (DNA): TGTGCCAGCAGCTTAGCGCGTCAGGGGCCATCTGGAAACACCATATATTTT. Its translation: CASSLARQGPSGNTIYF. Combining the CDR3 with reference TRBV7-2 and TRBJ1-3 gives the whole variable domain GAGVSQSPSNKVTEKGKDVELRCDPISGHTALYWYRQSLGQGLEFLIYFQGNSAPDKSGLPSDRFSAERTGGSVSTLTIQRTQQEDSAVYLCASSLARQGPSGNTIYFGEGSWLTVV.

The chain combines TRBV2 with TRBJ2-7, with D hard to call. CDR3 length equals 14 residues. Germline CDR1 is SNHLY and CDR2 is FYNNEI. Trimming cost V 3 bases and J 2 bases, with 11 bases left between them. The CDR3 sequence is CASSDLRQAYEQYF. CDR3 DNA: TGTGCCAGCAGTGATCTCCGGCAGGCCTACGAGCAGTACTTC.

The chain employs TRBV6-6 and TRBJ2-1; maybe TRBD2 (5 bases). CDR3 length: 13 amino acids. V gave up 5 bases and J gave up 8 bases, with 13 bases separating them. Germline CDR1 is MNHNY and CDR2 is SVGAGI (reference sequence). CDR3 DNA: TGTGCCAGCAGTAGACTCGGACTGGATGAGCAGTTCTTC. Translation gives CASSRLGLDEQFF.

V and J are TRBV30 and TRBJ1-1, with D perhaps matching TRBD1 (5 bases). The CDR3 consists of 13 residues. V gave up 4 bases and J gave up 6 bases, with 15 bases separating them. Looked up from germline, CDR1 is GTSNPN and CDR2 is SVGIG (reference sequence). CDR3 DNA: TGTGCCTGGATACGCAAGGGGAAGTCTGAAGCTTTCTTT. Its protein product is CAWIRKGKSEAFF. The full variable domain, its missing parts supplied by reference TRBV30 and TRBJ1-1, is SQTIHQWPATLVQPVGSPLSLECTVEGTSNPNLYWYRQAAGRGLQLLFYSVGIGQISSEVPQNLSASRPQDRQFILSSKKLLLSDSGFYLCAWIRKGKSEAFFGQGTRLTVV.

The chain recombines TRBV6-6 with TRBJ1-2, with unresolved D. This CDR3 spans 13 amino acids. V lost 4 bases and J 5 bases, leaving 11 bases between the germline ends. CDR1 and CDR2 (germline): MNHNY, SVGAGI (reference sequence). CDR3 residues: CASSSPRTYGYTF. For the CDR3, the DNA is TGTGCCAGCAGTTCCCCCAGGACGTATGGCTACACCTTC.

The chain is built from TRBV6-1 and TRBJ2-2, with a weak D call TRBD1 (6 bases). The CDR3 contains 15 residues. Germline CDR1 and CDR2: MNHNS and SASEGT. Trimming removed 4 bases at V and 3 bases at J, with 12 bases between. Written as DNA, the CDR3 is TGTGCCAGCAGTGTGGAACAGGGTTACACCGGGGAGCTGTTTTTT. Protein product: CASSVEQGYTGELFF.

The sample holds a few counts of this clone. CDR3 sequence reads: CASSSGQGGNTIYF. Here the CDR3 DNA reads TGTGCCAGCAGTTCGGGACAGGGAGGAAACACCATATATTTT. The V gene is TRBV7-3, the J gene TRBJ1-3, with 9 bases fitting TRBD1. The CDR3 has 14 residues. V lost 6 bases and J lost 4; bases outside the gene matches: 4. Germline V gives CDR1 SGHTA, CDR2 FQGTGA.

This clone was counted only a few times. The chain employs TRBV6-4 and TRBJ2-5; perhaps TRBD2 as D (6 bases). The CDR3 is made up of 14 amino acids. Trimming pared 4 bases from V and 4 bases from J, leaving 13 bases between. Germline V CDR1 and CDR2: MRHNA, SNTAGT. CDR3 DNA sequence: TGTGCCAGCAGTGGGGGGGTGAGGATAGAGACCCAGTACTTC. This sequence encodes CASSGGVRIETQYF.

The chain is built from TRBV4-1 and TRBJ1-1, with 8 nucleotides matching TRBD1. CDR3 length equals 13 residues. Germline trimming cut 4 bases from V and 6 bases from J; bases unmatched to any gene: 4. CDR1 is MGHRA and CDR2 is YSYEKL in the germline V gene. CDR3 residues: CASSRETGAEAFF. CDR3 in DNA: TGCGCCAGCAGCCGAGAGACAGGGGCTGAAGCTTTCTTT.

The V and J genes are TRBV5-4 and TRBJ1-1; the match to TRBD1 covers 7 bases. The CDR3 covers 13 residues. CDR1 and CDR2 (germline): SGHNT, YYREEE (reference sequence). J was trimmed by 8 bases and V by 4 bases; bases with no gene match: 8. As DNA, the CDR3 is TGTGCCAGCAGCAAAGCAGACAGGGACGAAGCTTTCTTT. This gives the protein CASSKADRDEAFF.

The rearrangement links TRBV9 to TRBJ2-2, with D perhaps matching TRBD1 or TRBD2 (5 bases each). The germline gives CDR1 SGDLS, CDR2 YYNGEE. The CDR3 consists of 16 residues. Between the trimmed V and J ends, which lost 0 bases and 4 bases, there was a span of 13 bases. The CDR3 DNA reads as TGTGCCAGCAGCGTAGCTGAGGGGTGGACCACCGGGGAGCTGTTTTTT. The encoded protein is CASSVAEGWTTGELFF.

The J gene is TRBJ1-4, the V gene TRBV5-8; 11 nucleotides line up with TRBD1. The trim removed 5 bases at V and 5 bases at J, leaving 5 bases unmatched. Germline V lookup: CDR1 SGHTS, CDR2 YDEGEE. This CDR3 comprises 15 residues. The CDR3 DNA reads TGTGCCAGCAGACCGGGACAGGGGGGGAATGAAAAACTGTTTTTT. Translated, it gives CASRPGQGGNEKLFF.